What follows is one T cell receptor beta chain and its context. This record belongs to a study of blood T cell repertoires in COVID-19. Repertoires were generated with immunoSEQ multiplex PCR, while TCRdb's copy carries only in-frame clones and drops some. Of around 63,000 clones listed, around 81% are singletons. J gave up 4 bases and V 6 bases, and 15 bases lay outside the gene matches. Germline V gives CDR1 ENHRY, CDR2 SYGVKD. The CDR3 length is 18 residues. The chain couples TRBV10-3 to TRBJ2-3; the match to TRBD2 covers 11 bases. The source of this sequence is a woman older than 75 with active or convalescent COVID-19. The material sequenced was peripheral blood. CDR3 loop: CAIRTHFSGGDAPDTQYF. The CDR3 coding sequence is TGTGCCATCAGGACCCATTTTAGCGGGGGGGATGCCCCAGATACGCAGTATTTT.